This T cell receptor beta chain was documented in a study of shared clonotypes between healthy human individuals. About the research overall: The people who gave samples were two women and a few men aged 18 to 49. Three CD4 naive, three CD4 memory, two CD8 naive and one CD8 memory plate were used per donor.

A word on this clone: Its specificity is not known.

Broader study findings: When compared with the clonotypes that were shared by all four sorted-subset donors, the non-shared clonotypes turned out to have lower generation probabilities.

Original analysis: As immunoSEQ supplied junction-only sequences (without quality scores), filtering differed. Sequencing was performed with immunoSEQ multiplex PCR; in TCRdb, only in-frame clones are kept and a portion is missing. V, J and clone size were drawn from that table, and D and trimming were deduced from the DNA. The repertoire holds around 2.5 million clones, 80% to 95% seen once, with 0.36% in the top ten. The V and J ends lost 3 bases and 0 bases respectively, with 8 bases between them. The CDR3 totals 14 residues. Germline loops: CDR1 SGHVS, CDR2 FQNEAQ. The material sequenced was naive CD4+ T cells from PBMCs. This sample's subset: CD45RA+ positively selected. The sequence came from a young man in good health. Some clones in this sample may be carry-over from other donors' samples. J is TRBJ1-1 and V is TRBV7-8; D uncertain. CDR3 DNA: TGTGCCAGCAGCTTGGTAGGAATGAACACTGAAGCTTTCTTT. Amino acid sequence: CASSLVGMNTEAFF.